This T cell receptor beta chain was recorded in a study of human T cells and chemical hapten exposure. General study findings and limits: With regard to DPC sensitization, TCRs above 1 in 1000 frequency did not change.

Time point indicated: healthy volunteer bleed at 6 weeks. Sequencing started from total RNA isolated from unfractionated whole blood. Note on this clonotype: Its cognate antigen is unknown.

TCRdb itself ran the RACE reads through MiXCR, one entry per CDR3 protein. The repertoire has 65,000 to 95,000 distinct CDR3 sequences, 7% to 9.5% of them found once; the top ten carry about 1.8%. This receptor was identified in a female donor in good health. Some clones in this sample may be carry-over from other donors' samples. Specimen: whole blood.

This chain's CDR3 is CASSYSRGLNTGELFF. CDR3 DNA sequence: TGTGCCAGCAGTTACTCGAGAGGGCTCAACACCGGGGAGCTGTTTTTT. The chain couples TRBV6-5 to TRBJ2-2, with a tentative D call TRBD2 (5 bases). V lost 0 bases, J lost 2 bases, and 10 bases lay in between. The CDR3 runs 16 residues. The germline V gene encodes CDR1 MNHEY and CDR2 SVGAGI.